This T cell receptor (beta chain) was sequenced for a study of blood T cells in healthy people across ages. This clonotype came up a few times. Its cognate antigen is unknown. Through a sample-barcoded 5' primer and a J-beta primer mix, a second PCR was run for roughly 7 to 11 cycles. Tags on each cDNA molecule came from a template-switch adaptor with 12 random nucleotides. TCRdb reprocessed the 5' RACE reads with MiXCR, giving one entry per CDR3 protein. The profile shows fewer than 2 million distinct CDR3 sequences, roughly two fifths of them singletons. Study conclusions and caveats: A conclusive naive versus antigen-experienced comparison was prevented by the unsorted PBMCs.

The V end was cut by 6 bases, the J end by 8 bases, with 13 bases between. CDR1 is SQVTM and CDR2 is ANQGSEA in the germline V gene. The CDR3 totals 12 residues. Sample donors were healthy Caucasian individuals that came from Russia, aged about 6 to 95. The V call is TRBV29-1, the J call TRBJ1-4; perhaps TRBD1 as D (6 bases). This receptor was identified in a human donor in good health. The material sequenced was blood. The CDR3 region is CSVIQGEEKLFF. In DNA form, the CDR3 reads TGCAGCGTAATACAGGGAGAGGAAAAACTGTTTTTT.